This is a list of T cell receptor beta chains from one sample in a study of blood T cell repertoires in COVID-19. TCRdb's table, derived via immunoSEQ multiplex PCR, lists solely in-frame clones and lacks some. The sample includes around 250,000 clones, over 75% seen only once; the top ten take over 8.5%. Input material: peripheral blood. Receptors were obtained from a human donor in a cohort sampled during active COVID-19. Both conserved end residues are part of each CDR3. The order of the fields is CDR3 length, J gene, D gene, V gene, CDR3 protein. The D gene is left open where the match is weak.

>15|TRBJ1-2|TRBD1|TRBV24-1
CATSDPRQGALGYTF
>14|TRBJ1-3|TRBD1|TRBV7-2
CASSRDRGPDTIYF
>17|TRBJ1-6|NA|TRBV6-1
CASSEATFPGESSPLHF
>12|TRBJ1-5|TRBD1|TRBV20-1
CSASEQGMAQHF
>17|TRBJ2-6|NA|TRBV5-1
CASSLTGPLSGANVLTF
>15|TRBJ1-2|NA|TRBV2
CASSGERASNYGYTF
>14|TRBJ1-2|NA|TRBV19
CASNPPEASGGYTF
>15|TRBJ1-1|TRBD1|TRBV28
CASSSGTAGDTEAFF
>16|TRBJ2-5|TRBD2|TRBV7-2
CASSLPSSGGGETQYF
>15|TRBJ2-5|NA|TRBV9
CASSTDLAPRETQYF
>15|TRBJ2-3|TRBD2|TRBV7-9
CASRALAANTDTQYF
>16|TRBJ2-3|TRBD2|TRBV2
CASRISGWTSTDTQYF
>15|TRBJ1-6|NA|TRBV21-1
CASSKGPGGNSPLHF
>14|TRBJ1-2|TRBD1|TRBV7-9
CASTEQGGASGYTF
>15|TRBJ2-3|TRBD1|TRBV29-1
CSVEGFGQGRDTQYF
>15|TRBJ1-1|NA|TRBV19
CASSPSGVPATEAFF
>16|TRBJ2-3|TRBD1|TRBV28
CASSSPGTVNLDTQYF
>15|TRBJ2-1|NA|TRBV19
CASSMEGISYNEQFF
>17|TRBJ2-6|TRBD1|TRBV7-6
CASSLRQGASGANVLTF
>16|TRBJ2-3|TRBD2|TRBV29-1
CSVDGGSGRGRDTQYF